Listed here are 18 T cell receptor beta chains from one sample, sequenced in a study of blood T cell repertoires in COVID-19. This table comes from immunoSEQ multiplex PCR, and its TCRdb copy is limited to in-frame clones, with some not included. Found here are 130,000 to 150,000 clones, approximately 80% of them singletons; the top ten hold 1.9%. The material sequenced was peripheral blood. These receptors all come from a woman aged 60-70 years with acute or convalescent COVID-19.

The chain links TRBV6-5 to TRBJ1-1; maybe TRBD1 (5 bases). This CDR3 spans 13 amino acids. Trimming pared 6 bases from V and 8 bases from J, leaving 16 bases between. Looked up from germline, CDR1 is MNHEY and CDR2 is SVGAGI. The CDR3 spells CASSQMGRAEAFF. The CDR3 bases are TGTGCCAGCAGCCAAATGGGCAGGGCGGAAGCTTTCTTT.

V is TRBV19 and J is TRBJ2-3, with TRBD2 as a possible D gene (5 bases). This CDR3 comprises 13 residues. Germline loops: CDR1 LNHDA, CDR2 SQIVND (reference sequence). V was trimmed by 6 bases and J by 1 base, leaving 8 bases between them. The CDR3 nucleotides read TGTGCCAGTAGATATAGCGGCACAGATACGCAGTATTTT. Translated: CASRYSGTDTQYF. The full variable domain, with the rest looked up from reference TRBV19 and TRBJ2-3, is DGGITQSPKYLFRKEGQNVTLSCEQNLNHDAMYWYRQDPGQGLRLIYYSQIVNDFQKGDIAEGYSVSREKKESFPLTVTSAQKNPTAFYLCASRYSGTDTQYFGPGTRLTVL.

The genes are TRBV15 and TRBJ1-5; 7 positions agree with TRBD1. This CDR3 spans 14 amino acids. Germline CDR1 is LNHNV and CDR2 is YYDKDF (reference sequence). V shed 2 bases and J 4 bases; nucleotides not matched to a gene: 2. This CDR3 reads CATSRQGGNQPQHF. The CDR3 DNA follows: TGTGCCACCAGCAGACAGGGGGGAAATCAGCCCCAGCATTTT.

V usage is TRBV18 and J usage is TRBJ2-1; possible D gene TRBD1, 5 bases. The CDR3 totals 14 residues. The germline V gene encodes CDR1 KGHSH and CDR2 LQKENI. Trimming left V 0 bases short and J 4 bases short, with 7 bases between. This CDR3 is CASSPPRQYNEQFF. The CDR3 nucleotides read TGTGCCAGCTCACCACCGAGACAGTACAATGAGCAGTTCTTC.

The V gene is TRBV28, the J gene TRBJ1-2, with 7 bases fitting TRBD1. Trimming cost V 6 bases and J 8 bases; bases outside gene matches: 15. CDR3 length: 15 amino acids. Germline-derived CDR1 and CDR2 are MDHEN and SYDVKM. CDR3 sequence: CASSTLFKGAGGYTF. CDR3 coding DNA: TGTGCCAGCAGCACTCTTTTTAAGGGGGCGGGAGGCTACACCTTC.

This chain joins TRBV6-5 and TRBJ2-2; 9 positions agree with TRBD2. Germline V gene data show CDR1 as MNHEY and CDR2 as SVGAGI. The CDR3 runs to 15 residues. The V gene end was trimmed by 8 bases and the J gene end by 3 bases; junction bases not matched to a gene: 7. The CDR3 here is CASSATSGHTGELFF. CDR3 nucleotides: TGTGCCAGCTCCGCGACTAGCGGTCACACCGGGGAGCTGTTTTTT.

The gene calls are TRBV27 and TRBJ2-7; weak D call: TRBD2 (6 bases). CDR1 MNHEY and CDR2 SMNVEV come from the germline V gene (reference sequence). CDR3 length equals 17 residues. V lost 3 bases, J lost 6 bases, and 24 bases lay in between. Written as DNA, the CDR3 is TGTGCCAGCAGTTTCCCTACCGGCGGGACCAAGGATCTCGAGCAGTACTTC. It yields the protein CASSFPTGGTKDLEQYF.

The rearrangement links TRBV3-1 (or the pseudogene TRBV3-2) to TRBJ1-2; TRBD1 aligns across 10 bases. Germline V gene sequence: CDR1 LGHDT, CDR2 YNNKEL (reference sequence). J lost 8 bases, V lost 5 bases, and 11 bases had no gene match. The CDR3 sequence is 15 residues long. Here the CDR3 DNA reads TGTGCCAGCAGCAAAGGGACAGGGGCGCACCGGGGCTACACCTTC. As protein: CASSKGTGAHRGYTF.

This clone was detected a few times. The CDR3 DNA is TGTGCCAGCAGTACCGACATGGCCACCTACGAGCAGTACTTC. This sequence encodes CASSTDMATYEQYF. This chain connects TRBV6-6 to TRBJ2-7; the D is unclear. The germline V gene encodes CDR1 MNHNY and CDR2 SVGAGI (reference sequence). This CDR3 region has 14 residues. The V and J ends lost 5 bases and 2 bases respectively, with 13 bases between them.

CDR3 residues: CASTGGYEQFF. CDR3 nucleotides: TGTGCCAGCACGGGGGGCTATGAGCAGTTCTTC. V is TRBV12-3 or TRBV12-4 and J is TRBJ2-1; D might be TRBD2 (7 bases). V was trimmed by 7 bases and J by 8 bases, leaving 9 bases between them. The CDR3 runs 11 residues.

This clone was seen once. V and J are TRBV29-1 and TRBJ2-7; 9 bases are a match to TRBD2. Germline assignment: CDR1 SQVTM and CDR2 ANQGSEA. This CDR3 is built from 13 residues. The J segment lost 2 bases and the V segment lost 4 bases, leaving 3 bases of the junction unmatched. DNA for the CDR3: TGCAGCGTTGCCTCTAGCGGGACCTACGAGCAGTACTTC. This sequence encodes CSVASSGTYEQYF.

The table lists this clone with a count of one. V and J are TRBV7-9 and TRBJ1-2; 11 bases agree with TRBD1. With 3 bases clipped from V and 3 bases from J, the junction kept 9 bases outside the gene matches. The germline V gene has CDR1 SEHNR and CDR2 FQNEAQ (reference sequence). There are 17 residues in the CDR3. CDR3: CASSFGTGGAQDYGYTF. The CDR3 bases are TGTGCCAGCAGCTTTGGGACAGGGGGGGCTCAAGACTATGGCTACACCTTC. Combining the CDR3 with reference TRBV7-9 and TRBJ1-2 gives the whole variable domain DTGVSQNPRHKITKRGQNVTFRCDPISEHNRLYWYRQTLGQGPEFLTYFQNEAQLEKSRLLSDRFSAERPKGSFSTLEIQRTEQGDSAMYLCASSFGTGGAQDYGYTFGSGTRLTVV.

This clone has a handful of counts. The genes are TRBV5-1 and TRBJ2-5, with D perhaps TRBD2 (6 bases). Germline CDR1 SGHRS, CDR2 YFSETQ. The CDR3 extends over 14 amino acids. The germline V and J ends were trimmed by 0 bases and 7 bases, with 13 bases remaining between them. The CDR3 loop reads CASSLDGTSGTQYF. CDR3 coding DNA: TGCGCCAGCAGCTTGGACGGGACTTCCGGGACCCAGTACTTC.

This clone is a singleton in its sample. The chain combines TRBV18 with TRBJ2-7; no firm D call. The V end was cut by 2 bases, the J end by 0 bases, with 17 bases between. The V gene's germline CDR1 is KGHSH and CDR2 LQKENI. CDR3 length equals 17 residues. CDR3 amino acids: CASSPGSLSTVSYEQYF. CDR3 nucleotides: TGTGCCAGCTCACCAGGCAGTCTGAGCACAGTCTCCTACGAGCAGTACTTC.

The V gene is TRBV13, the J gene TRBJ2-2, with 9 bases identical to TRBD2. This CDR3 spans 15 amino acids. Germline loops: CDR1 PRHDT, CDR2 FYEKMQ (reference sequence). The J segment lost 4 bases and the V segment lost 8 bases, leaving 8 bases of the junction unmatched. The CDR3 sequence is CASRIAGVGTGELFF. CDR3 bases: TGTGCCAGCCGAATAGCGGGAGTCGGCACCGGGGAGCTGTTTTTT.

The chain couples TRBV28 to TRBJ2-7, with TRBD1 matching 9 bases. This CDR3 comprises 15 residues. CDR1 and CDR2 (germline): MDHEN, SYDVKM. Trimming at V came to 7 bases and at J to 4 bases, leaving 11 bases not matched to a gene. CDR3 loop: CASNYLTGGPYEQYF. The CDR3 DNA reads as TGTGCCAGCAATTACCTAACAGGGGGCCCTTACGAGCAGTACTTC.

The genes are TRBV12-5 and TRBJ2-1; possible D gene TRBD1, 5 bases. The ends were cut back, 0 bases at V and 1 base at J, with 16 bases in the middle. The germline CDR1 and CDR2 sequences are LGHNT and FRNRAP. This CDR3 region has 18 residues. For the CDR3, the DNA is TGTGCTAGTGGTTTGGTAAAGGTACAGGAGAAATCCTACAATGAGCAGTTCTTC. It is translated as CASGLVKVQEKSYNEQFF.

This clone was seen more than once but under ten times. The chain carries TRBV7-9 and TRBJ2-2, with a weak D call TRBD1 (6 bases). The CDR3 contains 18 residues. The germline V and J ends were trimmed by 5 bases and 5 bases, with 24 bases remaining between them. Germline CDR1 is SEHNR and CDR2 is FQNEAQ (reference sequence). The CDR3 spells CASSTGEMTGRQTGELFF. DNA of the CDR3: TGTGCCAGCAGCACCGGAGAAATGACAGGCCGACAAACCGGGGAGCTGTTTTTT.